A single sample gave rise to the 3 T cell receptor beta chains below, sequenced in a study of vaccination and CD4 T cells after COVID-19. These receptors' targets are unknown. The treatment was: roughly nine-day PBMC culture with coronavirus spike peptide pools or control peptides (ViraFEST assay). CD4+ T lymphocytes from the unexposed donor were collected before the COVID-19 pandemic (2011-2018). Sequenced with the Oncomine TCR Beta short-read assay was DNA taken from cultured CD4+ T cells. TCRdb processed the PCR reads anew with MiXCR; each CDR3 protein has one entry. The data hold roughly 8,000 distinct CDR3 sequences, with under 55% observed a single time. Sample: CD4+ T cells from blood, cultured in vitro. These receptors were obtained from a human donor in good health.

This clonotype has just a few counts. The rearrangement links TRBV9 to TRBJ2-3; D gene uncertain. The CDR3 is made up of 15 amino acids. CDR1 SGDLS and CDR2 YYNGEE come from the germline V gene. The V gene lost 0 bases and the J gene lost 2 bases, with 10 bases spanning the gap. DNA for the CDR3: TGTGCCAGCAGCGTAGGTTCTACCTACACAGATACGCAGTATTTT. As protein: CASSVGSTYTDTQYF.

This chain uses TRBV7-2 with TRBJ2-1; 10 bases are a match to TRBD2. The CDR3 consists of 15 residues. Germline V gene data show CDR1 as SGHTA and CDR2 as FQGNSA. V lost 7 bases, J lost 3 bases, and 6 bases stayed unmatched. The CDR3 is CASTLAGVRYNEQFF. The DNA for the CDR3 is TGTGCCAGCACCCTAGCGGGGGTCCGCTACAATGAGCAGTTCTTC.

This chain uses TRBV4-1 with TRBJ1-4, with TRBD1 as a possible D gene (6 bases). The CDR3 length is 14 residues. CDR1 MGHRA and CDR2 YSYEKL come from the germline V gene. Between the trimmed V and J ends, which lost 3 bases and 7 bases, there was a span of 12 bases. As DNA, the CDR3 is TGCGCCAGCAGCCACGGGACAAGGAGTGAAAAACTGTTTTTT. Its protein is CASSHGTRSEKLFF.